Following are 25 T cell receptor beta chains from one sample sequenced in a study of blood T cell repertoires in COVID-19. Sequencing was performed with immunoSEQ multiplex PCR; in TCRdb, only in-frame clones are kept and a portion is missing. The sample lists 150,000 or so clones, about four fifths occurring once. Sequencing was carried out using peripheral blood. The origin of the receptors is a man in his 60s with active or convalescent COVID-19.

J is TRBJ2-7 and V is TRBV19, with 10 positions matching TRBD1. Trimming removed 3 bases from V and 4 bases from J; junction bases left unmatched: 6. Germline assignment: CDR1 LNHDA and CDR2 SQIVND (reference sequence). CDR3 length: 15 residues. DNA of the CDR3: TGTGCCAGTAGTATGGACGGACAGGGGGTGTACGAGCAGTACTTC. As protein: CASSMDGQGVYEQYF.

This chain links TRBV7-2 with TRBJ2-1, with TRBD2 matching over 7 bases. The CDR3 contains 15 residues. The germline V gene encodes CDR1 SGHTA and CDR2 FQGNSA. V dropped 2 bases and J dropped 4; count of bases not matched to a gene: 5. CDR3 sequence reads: CASSLTGTIYNEQFF. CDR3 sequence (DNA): TGTGCCAGCAGCTTAACCGGGACTATTTACAATGAGCAGTTCTTC.

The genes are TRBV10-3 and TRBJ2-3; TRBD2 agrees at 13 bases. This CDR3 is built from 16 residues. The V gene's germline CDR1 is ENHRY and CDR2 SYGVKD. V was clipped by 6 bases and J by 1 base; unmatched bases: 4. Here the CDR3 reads CAISAGTSGGTDTQYF. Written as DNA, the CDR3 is TGTGCCATCAGCGCCGGGACTAGCGGGGGCACAGATACGCAGTATTTT.

The CDR3 loop reads CASSVIQNNSPLHF. The CDR3 DNA follows: TGTGCCAGCAGTGTAATACAGAATAATTCACCCCTCCACTTT. The chain employs TRBV2 and TRBJ1-6; unclear D gene. V lost 4 bases and J 5 bases, leaving 9 bases between the germline ends. The length of the CDR3 is 14 residues. CDR1 is SNHLY and CDR2 is FYNNEI in the germline V gene.

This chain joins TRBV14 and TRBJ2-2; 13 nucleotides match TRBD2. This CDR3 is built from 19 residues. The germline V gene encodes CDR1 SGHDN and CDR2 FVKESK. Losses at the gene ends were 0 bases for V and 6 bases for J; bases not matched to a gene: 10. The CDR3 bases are TGTGCCAGCAGCCAAGAGATGTCAGGACTAGCGGGAGTTTCCGGGGAGCTGTTTTTT. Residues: CASSQEMSGLAGVSGELFF.

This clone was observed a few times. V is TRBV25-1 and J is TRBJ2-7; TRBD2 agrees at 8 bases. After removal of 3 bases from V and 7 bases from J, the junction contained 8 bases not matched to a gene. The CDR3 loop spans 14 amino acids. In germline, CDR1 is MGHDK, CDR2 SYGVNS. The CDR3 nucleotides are TGTGCCAGCAGTGATGCGGGAGGTTCGAGGGAGCAGTACTTC. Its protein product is CASSDAGGSREQYF.

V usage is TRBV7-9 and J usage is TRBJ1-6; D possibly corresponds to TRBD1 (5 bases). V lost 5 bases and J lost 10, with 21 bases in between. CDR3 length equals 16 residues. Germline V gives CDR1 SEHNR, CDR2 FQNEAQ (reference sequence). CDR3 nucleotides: TGTGCCAGCAGCCCCCGCGGGGGGGGAATAAGGTCACCCCTCCACTTT. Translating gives CASSPRGGGIRSPLHF.

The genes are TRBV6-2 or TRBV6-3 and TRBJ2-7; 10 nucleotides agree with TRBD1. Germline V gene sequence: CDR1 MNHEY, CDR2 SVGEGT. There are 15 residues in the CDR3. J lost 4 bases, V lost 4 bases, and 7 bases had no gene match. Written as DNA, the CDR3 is TGTGCCAGCAGTTCCAGGGACAGGGGTGGATACGAGCAGTACTTC. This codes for CASSSRDRGGYEQYF.

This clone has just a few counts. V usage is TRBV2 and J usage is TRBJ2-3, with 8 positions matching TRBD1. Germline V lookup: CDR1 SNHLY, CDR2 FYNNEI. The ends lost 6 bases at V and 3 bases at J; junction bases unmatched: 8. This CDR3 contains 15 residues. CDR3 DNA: TGTGCCAGCAGCGTTGACAGGGGCTGGACAGATACGCAGTATTTT. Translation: CASSVDRGWTDTQYF.

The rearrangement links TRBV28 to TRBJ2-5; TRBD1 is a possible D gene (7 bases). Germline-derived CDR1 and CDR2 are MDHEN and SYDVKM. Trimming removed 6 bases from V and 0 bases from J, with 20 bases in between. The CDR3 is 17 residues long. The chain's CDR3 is CASRSVMRDSDQETQYF. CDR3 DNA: TGTGCCAGCAGATCCGTAATGCGGGACAGCGACCAAGAGACCCAGTACTTC.

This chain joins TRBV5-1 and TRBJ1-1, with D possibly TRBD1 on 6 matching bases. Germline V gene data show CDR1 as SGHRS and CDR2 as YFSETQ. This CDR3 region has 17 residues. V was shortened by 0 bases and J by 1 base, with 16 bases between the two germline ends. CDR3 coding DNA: TGCGCCAGCAGCTTGGCTACCTTTGGCAGGGGGAACACTGAAGCTTTCTTT. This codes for CASSLATFGRGNTEAFF. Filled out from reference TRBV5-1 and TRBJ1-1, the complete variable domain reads KAGVTQTPRYLIKTRGQQVTLSCSPISGHRSVSWYQQTPGQGLQFLFEYFSETQRNKGNFPGRFSGRQFSNSRSEMNVSTLELGDSALYLCASSLATFGRGNTEAFFGQGTRLTVV.

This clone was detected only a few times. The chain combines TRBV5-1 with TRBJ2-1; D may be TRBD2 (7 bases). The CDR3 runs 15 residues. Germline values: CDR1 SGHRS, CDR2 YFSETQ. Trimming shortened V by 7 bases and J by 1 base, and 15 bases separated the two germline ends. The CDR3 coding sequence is TGCGCCAGCCAAACGGGGGGCCTTTCCTACAATGAGCAGTTCTTC. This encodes CASQTGGLSYNEQFF.

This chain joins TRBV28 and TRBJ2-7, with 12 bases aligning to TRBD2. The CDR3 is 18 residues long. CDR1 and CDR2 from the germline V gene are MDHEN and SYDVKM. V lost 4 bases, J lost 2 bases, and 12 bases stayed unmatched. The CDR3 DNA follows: TGTGCCAGCAGTTCACCCCACTTGACTAGCGGGAGCCCCTACGAGCAGTACTTC. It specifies CASSSPHLTSGSPYEQYF.

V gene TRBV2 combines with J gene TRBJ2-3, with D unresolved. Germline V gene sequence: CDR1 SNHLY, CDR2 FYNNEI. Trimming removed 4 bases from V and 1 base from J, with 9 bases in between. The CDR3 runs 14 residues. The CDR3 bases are TGTGCCAGCAGTGGGCGACGGGGCACAGATACGCAGTATTTT. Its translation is CASSGRRGTDTQYF.

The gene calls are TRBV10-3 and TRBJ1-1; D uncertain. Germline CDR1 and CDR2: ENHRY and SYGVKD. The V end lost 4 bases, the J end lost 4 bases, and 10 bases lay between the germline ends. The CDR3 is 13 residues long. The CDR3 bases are TGTGCCATCAGTGCGGTAACCCCCACTGAAGCTTTCTTT. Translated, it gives CAISAVTPTEAFF.

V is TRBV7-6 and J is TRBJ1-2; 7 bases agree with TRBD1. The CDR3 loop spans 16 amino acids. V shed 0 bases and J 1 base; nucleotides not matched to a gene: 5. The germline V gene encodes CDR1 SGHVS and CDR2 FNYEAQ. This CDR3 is CASSLAPGGYNYGYTF. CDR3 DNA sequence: TGTGCCAGCAGCTTAGCTCCAGGGGGATATAACTATGGCTACACCTTC.

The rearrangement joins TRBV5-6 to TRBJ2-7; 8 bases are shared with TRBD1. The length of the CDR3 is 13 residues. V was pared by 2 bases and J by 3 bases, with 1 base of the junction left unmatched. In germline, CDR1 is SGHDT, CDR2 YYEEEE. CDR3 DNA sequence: TGTGCCAGCAGCTTTACAGGGGGCTACGAGCAGTACTTC. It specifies CASSFTGGYEQYF.

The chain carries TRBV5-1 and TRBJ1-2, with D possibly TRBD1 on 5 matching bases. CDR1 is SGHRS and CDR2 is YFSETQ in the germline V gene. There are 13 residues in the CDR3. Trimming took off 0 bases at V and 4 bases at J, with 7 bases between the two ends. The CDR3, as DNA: TGCGCCAGCAGCTTGGGACAGAGCTATGGCTACACCTTC. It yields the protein CASSLGQSYGYTF.

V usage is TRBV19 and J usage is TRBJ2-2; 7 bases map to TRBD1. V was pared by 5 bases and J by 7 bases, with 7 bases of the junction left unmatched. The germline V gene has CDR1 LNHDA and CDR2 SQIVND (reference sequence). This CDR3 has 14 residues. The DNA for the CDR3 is TGTGCCAGTAGTCCGACAGGGTATAGCGGGGAGCTGTTTTTT. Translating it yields CASSPTGYSGELFF.

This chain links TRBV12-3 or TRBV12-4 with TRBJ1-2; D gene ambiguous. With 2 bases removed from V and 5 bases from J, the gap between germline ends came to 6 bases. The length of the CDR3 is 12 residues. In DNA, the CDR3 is TGTGCCAGCAGTTTACAGGAATATGGCTACACCTTC. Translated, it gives CASSLQEYGYTF.

In nucleotides, the CDR3 is TGTGCCAGCAGCTTGGCTCCGAATTCACCCCTCCACTTT. Protein: CASSLAPNSPLHF. The chain combines TRBV7-6 with TRBJ1-6; D gene uncertain. Looked up from germline, CDR1 is SGHVS and CDR2 is FNYEAQ. This CDR3 comprises 13 residues. The V and J ends lost 3 bases and 7 bases respectively, with 7 bases between them. The variable domain in full, with the rest retrieved from reference TRBV7-6 and TRBJ1-6, is GAGVSQSPRYKVTKRGQDVALRCDPISGHVSLYWYRQALGQGPEFLTYFNYEAQQDKSGLPNDRFSAERPEGSISTLTIQRTEQRDSAMYRCASSLAPNSPLHFGNGTRLTVT.

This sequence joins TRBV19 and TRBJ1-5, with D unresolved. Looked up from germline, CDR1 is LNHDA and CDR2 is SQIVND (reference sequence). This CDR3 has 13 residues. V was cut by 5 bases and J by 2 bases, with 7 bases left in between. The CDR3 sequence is CASSFQGNQPQHF. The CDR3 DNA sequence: TGTGCCAGTAGTTTCCAGGGCAATCAGCCCCAGCATTTT.

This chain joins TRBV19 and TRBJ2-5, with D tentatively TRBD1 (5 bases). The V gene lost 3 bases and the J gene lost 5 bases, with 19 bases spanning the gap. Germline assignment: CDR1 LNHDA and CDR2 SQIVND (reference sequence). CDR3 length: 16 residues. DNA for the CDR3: TGTGCCAGTAGTATCCCCAGGGATCTGGGGATGGAGACCCAGTACTTC. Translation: CASSIPRDLGMETQYF.

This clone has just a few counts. The CDR3 DNA reads TGCAGTGCTAGTAGCCCTCCACAGCCCCAGCATTTT. This encodes CSASSPPQPQHF. The J gene is TRBJ1-5, the V gene TRBV20-1; D call uncertain. This CDR3 comprises 12 residues. The V end was cut by 3 bases, the J end by 7 bases, with 10 bases between. The germline CDR1 and CDR2 sequences are DFQATT and SNEGSKA (reference sequence).

DNA of the CDR3: TGTGCCAGCAGCCCCAGGGGGGTCACTAATGAAAAACTGTTTTTT. Protein: CASSPRGVTNEKLFF. The chain uses TRBV11-2 and TRBJ1-4; 7 positions match TRBD1. V lost 5 bases to trimming and J lost 2 bases; unmatched junction nucleotides: 5. The germline CDR1 and CDR2 sequences are SGHAT and FQNNGV. This CDR3 is 15 amino acids long.